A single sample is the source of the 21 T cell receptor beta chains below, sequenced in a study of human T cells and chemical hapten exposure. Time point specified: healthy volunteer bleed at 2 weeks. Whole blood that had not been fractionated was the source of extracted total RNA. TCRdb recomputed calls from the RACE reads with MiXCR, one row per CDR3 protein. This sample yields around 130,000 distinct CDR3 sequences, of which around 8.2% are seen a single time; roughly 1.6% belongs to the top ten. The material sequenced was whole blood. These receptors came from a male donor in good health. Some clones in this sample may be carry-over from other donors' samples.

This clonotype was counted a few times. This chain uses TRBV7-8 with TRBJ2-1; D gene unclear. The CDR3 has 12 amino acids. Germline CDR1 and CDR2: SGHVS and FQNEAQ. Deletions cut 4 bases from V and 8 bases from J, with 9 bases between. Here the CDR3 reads CASSWYGDEQFF. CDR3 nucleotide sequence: TGTGCCAGCAGCTGGTACGGAGATGAGCAGTTCTTC.

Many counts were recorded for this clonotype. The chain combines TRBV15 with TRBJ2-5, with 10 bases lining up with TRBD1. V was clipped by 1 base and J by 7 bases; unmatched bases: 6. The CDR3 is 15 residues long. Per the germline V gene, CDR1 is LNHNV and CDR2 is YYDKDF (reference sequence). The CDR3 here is CATSRGGQGDGTQYF. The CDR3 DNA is TGTGCCACCAGCAGAGGAGGACAGGGGGATGGGACCCAGTACTTC.

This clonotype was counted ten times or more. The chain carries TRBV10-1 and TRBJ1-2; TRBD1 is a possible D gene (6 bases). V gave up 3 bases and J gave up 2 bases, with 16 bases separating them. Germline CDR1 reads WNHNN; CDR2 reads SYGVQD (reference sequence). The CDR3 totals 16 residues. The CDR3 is CASSDGTGLKNYGYTF. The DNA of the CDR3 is TGCGCCAGCAGTGACGGTACAGGGCTTAAGAACTATGGCTACACCTTC.

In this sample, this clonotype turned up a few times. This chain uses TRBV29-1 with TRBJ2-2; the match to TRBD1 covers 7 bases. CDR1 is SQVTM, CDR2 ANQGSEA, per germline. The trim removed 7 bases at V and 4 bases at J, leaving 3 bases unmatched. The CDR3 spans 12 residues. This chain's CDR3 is CSGQGGTGELFF. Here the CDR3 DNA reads TGCAGCGGACAGGGCGGCACCGGGGAGCTGTTTTTT.

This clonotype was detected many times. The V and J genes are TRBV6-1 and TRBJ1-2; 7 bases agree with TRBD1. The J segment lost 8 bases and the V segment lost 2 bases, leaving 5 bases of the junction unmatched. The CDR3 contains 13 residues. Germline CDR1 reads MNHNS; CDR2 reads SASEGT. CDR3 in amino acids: CASSERGQNGYTF. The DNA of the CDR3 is TGTGCCAGCAGTGAAAGGGGGCAGAACGGCTACACCTTC.

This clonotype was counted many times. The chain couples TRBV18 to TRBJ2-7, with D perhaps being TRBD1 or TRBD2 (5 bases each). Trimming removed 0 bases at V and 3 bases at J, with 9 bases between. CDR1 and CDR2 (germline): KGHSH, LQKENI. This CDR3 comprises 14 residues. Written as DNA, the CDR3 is TGTGCCAGCTCACCACCGGGACGGGACTACGAGCAGTACTTC. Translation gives CASSPPGRDYEQYF.

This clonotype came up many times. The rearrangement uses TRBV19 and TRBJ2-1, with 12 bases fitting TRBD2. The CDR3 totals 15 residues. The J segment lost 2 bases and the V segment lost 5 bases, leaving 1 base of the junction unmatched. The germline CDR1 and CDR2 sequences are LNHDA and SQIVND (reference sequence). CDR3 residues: CASSSSGGAYNEQFF. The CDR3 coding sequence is TGTGCCAGTAGTTCTAGCGGGGGGGCCTACAATGAGCAGTTCTTC.

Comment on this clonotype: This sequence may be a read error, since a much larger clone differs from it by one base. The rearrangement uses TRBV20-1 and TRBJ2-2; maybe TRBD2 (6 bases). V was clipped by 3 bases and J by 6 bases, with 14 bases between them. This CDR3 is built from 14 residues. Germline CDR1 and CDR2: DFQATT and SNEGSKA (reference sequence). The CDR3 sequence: CSARDRREAGELFF. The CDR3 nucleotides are TGCAGTGCTAGGGATAGGAGGGAAGCCGGGGAGCTGTTTTTT.

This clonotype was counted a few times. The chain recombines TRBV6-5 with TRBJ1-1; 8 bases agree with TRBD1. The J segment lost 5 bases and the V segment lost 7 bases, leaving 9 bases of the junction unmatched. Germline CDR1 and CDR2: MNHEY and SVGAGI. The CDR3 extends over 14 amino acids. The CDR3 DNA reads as TGTGCCAGCACCTTCGGACAGGGCGAAACTGAAGCTTTCTTT. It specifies CASTFGQGETEAFF.

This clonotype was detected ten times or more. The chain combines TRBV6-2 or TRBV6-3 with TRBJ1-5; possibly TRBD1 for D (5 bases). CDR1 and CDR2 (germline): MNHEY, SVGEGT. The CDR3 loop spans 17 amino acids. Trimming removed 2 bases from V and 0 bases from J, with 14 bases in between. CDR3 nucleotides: TGTGCCAGCAGTTACGTGGGGACCCGGTATAGCAATCAGCCCCAGCATTTT. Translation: CASSYVGTRYSNQPQHF.

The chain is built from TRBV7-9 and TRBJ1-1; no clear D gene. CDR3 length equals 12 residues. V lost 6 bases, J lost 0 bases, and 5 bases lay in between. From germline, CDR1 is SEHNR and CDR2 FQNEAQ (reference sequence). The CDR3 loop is CASRVMNTEAFF. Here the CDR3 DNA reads TGTGCCAGCAGGGTGATGAACACTGAAGCTTTCTTT.

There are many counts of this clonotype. CDR3 sequence: CASRGQTDQPQHF. The DNA of the CDR3 is TGTGCCAGCAGAGGACAGACAGATCAGCCCCAGCATTTT. V is TRBV25-1 and J is TRBJ1-5, with D tentatively TRBD1 (6 bases). This CDR3 has 13 residues. Germline values: CDR1 MGHDK, CDR2 SYGVNS. V was pared by 6 bases and J by 5 bases, with 11 bases between.

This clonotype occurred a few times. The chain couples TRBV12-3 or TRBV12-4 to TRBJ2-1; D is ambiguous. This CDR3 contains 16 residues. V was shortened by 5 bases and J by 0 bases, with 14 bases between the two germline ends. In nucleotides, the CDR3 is TGTGCCAGCAGTCCAACGGCTACCAGCTCCTACAATGAGCAGTTCTTC. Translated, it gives CASSPTATSSYNEQFF.

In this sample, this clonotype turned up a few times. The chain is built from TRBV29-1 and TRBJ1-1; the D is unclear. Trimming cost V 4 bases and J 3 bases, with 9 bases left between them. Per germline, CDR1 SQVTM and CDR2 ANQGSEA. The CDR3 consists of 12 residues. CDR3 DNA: TGCAGCGTTGGAGTTGGGTACACTGAAGCTTTCTTT. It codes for CSVGVGYTEAFF.

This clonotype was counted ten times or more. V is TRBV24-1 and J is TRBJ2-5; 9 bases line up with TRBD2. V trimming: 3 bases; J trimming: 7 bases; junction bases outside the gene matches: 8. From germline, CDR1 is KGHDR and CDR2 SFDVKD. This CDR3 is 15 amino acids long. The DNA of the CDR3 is TGTGCCACCAGTGATGGGACTAGCCGGCACGCGACCCAGTACTTC. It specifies CATSDGTSRHATQYF.

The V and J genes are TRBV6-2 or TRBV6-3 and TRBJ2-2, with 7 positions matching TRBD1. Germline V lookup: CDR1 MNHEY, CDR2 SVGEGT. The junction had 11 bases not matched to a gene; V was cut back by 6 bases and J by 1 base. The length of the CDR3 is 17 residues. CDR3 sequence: CASSPNLGTVNTGELFF. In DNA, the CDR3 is TGTGCCAGCAGCCCGAATCTCGGGACAGTGAACACCGGGGAGCTGTTTTTT.

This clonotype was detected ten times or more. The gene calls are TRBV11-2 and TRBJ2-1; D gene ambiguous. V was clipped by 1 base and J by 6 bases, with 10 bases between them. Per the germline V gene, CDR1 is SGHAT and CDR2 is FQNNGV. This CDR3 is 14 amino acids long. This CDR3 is CASSLATTFNEQFF. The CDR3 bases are TGTGCCAGCAGCTTAGCGACCACTTTCAATGAGCAGTTCTTC.

The CDR3 is CASSQEGRDNEQFF. CDR3 bases: TGCGCCAGCAGCCAAGAAGGTAGGGACAATGAGCAGTTCTTC. The gene calls are TRBV4-1 and TRBJ2-1; D unresolved. The CDR3 covers 14 residues. Trimming cost V 0 bases and J 5 bases, with 8 bases left between them. The germline CDR1 and CDR2 sequences are MGHRA and YSYEKL.

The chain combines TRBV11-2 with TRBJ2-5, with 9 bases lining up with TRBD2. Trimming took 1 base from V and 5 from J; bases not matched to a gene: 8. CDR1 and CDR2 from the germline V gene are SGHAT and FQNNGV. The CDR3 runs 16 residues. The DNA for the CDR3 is TGTGCCAGCAGCTTAGTTTTAGCGGGAGCCGATGAGACCCAGTACTTC. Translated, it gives CASSLVLAGADETQYF. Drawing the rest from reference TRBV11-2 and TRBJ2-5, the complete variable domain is EAGVAQSPRYKIIEKRQSVAFWCNPISGHATLYWYQQILGQGPKLLIQFQNNGVVDDSQLPKDRFSAERLKGVDSTLKIQPAKLEDSAVYLCASSLVLAGADETQYFGPGTRLLVL.

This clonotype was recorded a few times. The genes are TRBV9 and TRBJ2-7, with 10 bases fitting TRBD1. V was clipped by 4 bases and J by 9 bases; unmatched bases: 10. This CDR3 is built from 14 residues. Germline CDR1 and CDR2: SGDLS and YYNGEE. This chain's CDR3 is CASSPSGTGAGQYF. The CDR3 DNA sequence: TGTGCCAGCAGCCCATCCGGGACAGGGGCTGGGCAGTACTTC.

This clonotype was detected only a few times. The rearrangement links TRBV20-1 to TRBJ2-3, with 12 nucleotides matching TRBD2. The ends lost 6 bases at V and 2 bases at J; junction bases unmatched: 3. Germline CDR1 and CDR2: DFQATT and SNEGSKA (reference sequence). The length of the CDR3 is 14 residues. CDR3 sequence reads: CSATSGGDTDTQYF. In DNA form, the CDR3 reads TGCAGTGCGACTAGCGGGGGTGACACAGATACGCAGTATTTT.